This TCR beta chain was observed in a study of cytomegalovirus exposure and HLA in healthy donors. As for the study in general: A prior analysis found more than 90 million unique TCR beta sequences from approximately 190 million T cells. Study-wide findings and caveats: Across donors, most TCRs were seen rarely, yet some public ones were widespread. In a later analysis, HLA-associated TCR beta chains were more clonally expanded than equally common others.

J gave up 0 bases and V 0 bases, and 5 bases lay outside the gene matches. The CDR3 has 18 amino acids. Germline lookup yields CDR1 SGHRS and CDR2 YFSETQ. Concerning this clone: As yet, its antigen is unknown.

Both 60 Vbeta primers and 13 Jbeta primers went into the PCR. Clones were read by immunoSEQ multiplex PCR, and TCRdb kept only the in-frame ones, dropping some. Of about 150,000 clones in the sample, under 85% are singletons; the top ten hold about 2.7%. Sequencing was performed on PBMCs. The TCR was taken from a young man in good health and CMV-seronegative. The rearrangement links TRBV5-1 to TRBJ2-3; 12 bases are shared with TRBD2. The CDR3 DNA sequence: TGCGCCAGCAGCTTGGAACTAGCGGGGGGCCTGAGCACAGATACGCAGTATTTT. As protein: CASSLELAGGLSTDTQYF.